The sample holds one count of the clone carrying this T cell receptor beta chain. Its antigen is currently unknown. The source of the sample is a study of long-term antiretroviral therapy in people with HIV. Findings and limits, study-wide: The clones with expansion before ART were dominant in the repertoire at all time points.

Sequencing relied on immunoSEQ assay v3.0, run at survey level. The table came from immunoSEQ multiplex PCR; TCRdb's copy has only in-frame clones and leaves some out. The sample has tens of thousands of clones, about 86% seen once. Germline-derived CDR1 and CDR2 are SGHNT and YYREEE (reference sequence). This CDR3 spans 12 amino acids. The ends were cut back, 4 bases at V and 9 bases at J, with 14 bases in the middle. Sequencing used unsorted PBMCs, obtained 0.8 years after starting antiretroviral therapy. The chain employs TRBV5-4 and TRBJ2-7; D ambiguous. This sequence was found in a woman aged 18-29 years with HIV. CDR3 DNA sequence: TGTGCCAGCAGCATAAACGCCCTTTGGCAGTACTTC. Translated, it gives CASSINALWQYF.